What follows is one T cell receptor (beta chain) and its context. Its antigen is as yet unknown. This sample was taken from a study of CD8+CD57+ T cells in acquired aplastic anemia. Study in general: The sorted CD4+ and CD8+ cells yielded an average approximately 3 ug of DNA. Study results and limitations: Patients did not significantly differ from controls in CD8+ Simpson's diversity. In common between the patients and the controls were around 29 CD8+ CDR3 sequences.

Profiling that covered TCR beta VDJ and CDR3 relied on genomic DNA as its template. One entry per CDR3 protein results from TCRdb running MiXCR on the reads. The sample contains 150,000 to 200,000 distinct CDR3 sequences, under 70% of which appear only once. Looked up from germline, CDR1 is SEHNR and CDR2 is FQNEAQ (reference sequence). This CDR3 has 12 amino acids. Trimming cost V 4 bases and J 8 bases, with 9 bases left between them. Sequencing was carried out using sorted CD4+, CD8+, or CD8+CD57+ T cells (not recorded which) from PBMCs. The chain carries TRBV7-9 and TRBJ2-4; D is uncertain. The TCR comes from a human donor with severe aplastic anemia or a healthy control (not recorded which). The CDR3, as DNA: TGTGCCAGCAGCTCCCTCGGAGACATTCAGTACTTC. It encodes CASSSLGDIQYF. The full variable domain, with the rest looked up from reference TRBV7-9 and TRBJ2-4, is DTGVSQNPRHKITKRGQNVTFRCDPISEHNRLYWYRQTLGQGPEFLTYFQNEAQLEKSRLLSDRFSAERPKGSFSTLEIQRTEQGDSAMYLCASSSLGDIQYFGAGTRLSVL.